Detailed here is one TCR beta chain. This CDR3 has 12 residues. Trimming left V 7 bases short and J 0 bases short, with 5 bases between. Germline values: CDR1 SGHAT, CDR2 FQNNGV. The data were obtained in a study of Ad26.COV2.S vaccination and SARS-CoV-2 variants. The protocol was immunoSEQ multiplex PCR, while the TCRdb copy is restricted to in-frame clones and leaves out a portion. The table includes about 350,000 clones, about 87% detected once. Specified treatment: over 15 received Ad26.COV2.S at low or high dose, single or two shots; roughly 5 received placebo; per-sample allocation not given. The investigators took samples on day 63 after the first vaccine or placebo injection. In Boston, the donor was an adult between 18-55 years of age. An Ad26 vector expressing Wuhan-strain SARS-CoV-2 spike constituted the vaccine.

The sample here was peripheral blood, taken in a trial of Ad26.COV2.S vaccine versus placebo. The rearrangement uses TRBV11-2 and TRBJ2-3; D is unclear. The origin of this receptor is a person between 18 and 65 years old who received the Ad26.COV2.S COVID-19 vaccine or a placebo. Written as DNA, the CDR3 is TGTGCCAGCACCCCCAGCACAGATACGCAGTATTTT. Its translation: CASTPSTDTQYF.